This entry features one T cell receptor beta chain sequence. Its antigen is as yet unknown. Other DNA sequences in this sample translate to the same CDR3. This CDR3 comprises 14 residues. Germline V gene sequence: CDR1 SGHVS, CDR2 FQNEAQ. The J segment lost 3 bases and the V segment lost 5 bases, leaving 4 bases of the junction unmatched. The study ran its PCR with 60 Vbeta and 13 Jbeta primers. Data came from immunoSEQ multiplex PCR; TCRdb stores just in-frame clones and leaves some out. The sample has more than 80,000 clones, about 81% seen once. These data belong to a study of cytomegalovirus exposure and HLA in healthy donors. Study results and limitations: TCR beta sequences reportedly predicted the HLA-A and HLA-B alleles of most subjects accurately.

The V and J genes are TRBV7-8 and TRBJ2-7, with 10 positions matching TRBD2. The sample comprised PBMCs. This TCR was recovered from a woman aged 40 to 50 in good health and CMV-seropositive. Written as DNA, the CDR3 is TGTGCCAGCAGCCCCCGGACTAGCGGCTACGAGCAGTACTTC. Amino acids: CASSPRTSGYEQYF.